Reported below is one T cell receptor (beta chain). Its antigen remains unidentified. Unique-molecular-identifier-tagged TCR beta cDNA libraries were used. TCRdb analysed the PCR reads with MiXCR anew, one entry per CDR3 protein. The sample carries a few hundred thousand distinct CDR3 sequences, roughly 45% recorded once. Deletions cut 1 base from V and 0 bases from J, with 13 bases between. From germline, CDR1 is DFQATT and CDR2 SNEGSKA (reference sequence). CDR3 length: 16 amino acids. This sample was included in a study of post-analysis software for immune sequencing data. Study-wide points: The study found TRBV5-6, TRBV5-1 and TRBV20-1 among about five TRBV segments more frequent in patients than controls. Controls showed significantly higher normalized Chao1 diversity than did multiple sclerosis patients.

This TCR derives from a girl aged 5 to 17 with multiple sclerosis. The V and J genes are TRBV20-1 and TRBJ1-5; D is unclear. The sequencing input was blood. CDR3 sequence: CSARALDIGSNQPQHF. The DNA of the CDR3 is TGCAGTGCTAGAGCCCTCGACATCGGTAGCAATCAGCCCCAGCATTTT.